This T cell receptor (beta chain) is drawn from a study of low-dose radiotherapy and immunotherapy resistance in tumors. Looking at the study overall: The study gave Cohort 2 1 Gy per fraction every two weeks, totaling 13 Gy over 26 weeks. One day before radiation and immunotherapy, intravenous cyclophosphamide 200 mg/m2 was administered, with this repeated every two weeks.

The CDR3 has 15 residues. Germline-derived CDR1 and CDR2 are MDHEN and SYDVKM. Germline trimming cut 6 bases from V and 4 bases from J; bases unmatched to any gene: 8. This clonotype was picked up many times. Time point of the sample: before trial treatment. Treatment combined nivolumab, ipilimumab, aspirin, low-dose cyclophosphamide and low-dose radiotherapy in a dose-escalation trial. With TRAV- and TRBV-specific primers, first-strand cDNA was made, covering the alpha and beta chains. TCR amplification involved 20 to 25 PCR cycles with a constant-region primer and V-primer adapter. TCRdb passed the reads through MiXCR, listing each CDR3 protein once. This sample has 80,000 to 95,000 distinct CDR3 sequences, with roughly a tenth found just once.

This sample comprised PBMCs, obtained before treatment. The source of this sequence is a male donor with prostate cancer. The chain employs TRBV28 and TRBJ2-3, with 9 bases identical to TRBD1. The CDR3 loop reads CASSLPGQGPDTQYF. The DNA of the CDR3 is TGTGCCAGCAGCCTTCCGGGACAGGGCCCAGATACGCAGTATTTT.